Listed below are T cell receptor beta chains from one sample, sequenced in a study of vaccination effects on CD4 cells after COVID-19. TCRdb's table, derived via immunoSEQ multiplex PCR, lists solely in-frame clones and lacks some. Among 15,000 to 20,000 clones listed, around 70% were seen once. No antigen has been assigned to these receptors. The sample in question was CD4+ T cells from PBMCs cultured with SARS-CoV-2 spike peptides, obtained after COVID-19 vaccination. The source is a human donor who had a prior SARS-CoV-2 infection. Both conserved end residues are part of each CDR3. Size values are once, few and many counts, or a class for expanded clones, and some rows have none.

>-|TRBJ1-1|TRBV4-3
CASSQEFSREAFF
>-|TRBJ1-4|TRBV7-9
CASSPRGGGNEKLFF
>-|TRBJ2-1|TRBV18
CASSPLTSGGNEQFF
>-|TRBJ2-3|TRBV7-3
CASSYSGTSTDTQYF
>-|TRBJ1-6|TRBV11-2
CASSLDSGSSPLHF
>-|TRBJ1-3|TRBV28
CASSLWGTGPMGNTIYF
>once|TRBJ1-1|TRBV7-3
CASSLGPRRMNTEAFF
>-|TRBJ1-5|TRBV21-1
CASSKQARDGNQPQHF
>-|TRBJ2-5|TRBV10-3
CAISEGLAGEETQYF
>-|TRBJ2-1|TRBV9
CASSTGNEQFF
>-|TRBJ2-5|TRBV6-5
CASHNSGGAEETQYF
>once|TRBJ2-3|TRBV2
CASMGESDTQYF
>-|TRBJ2-3|TRBV6-6
CASSYRPAGTDTQYF
>-|TRBJ2-3|TRBV19
CASRPASGSGTDTQYF
>-|TRBJ2-3|TRBV9
CASSRRRLGADTQYF
>few|TRBJ2-1|TRBV5-1
CASSLIAPPNEQFF
>-|TRBJ1-2|TRBV2
CASNIDRGYGYTF
>-|TRBJ2-5|TRBV7-6
CASSFDAGAPVGGQYF
>few|TRBJ1-1|TRBV29-1
CSVAGQVVAEAFF
>-|TRBJ2-3|TRBV9
CASSVARETSGSTDTQYF